What follows describes a single T cell receptor beta chain. Its specificity is not known. After isolation, RNA underwent reverse transcription to generate cDNA as the sequencing template. Generated by immunoSEQ multiplex PCR, the TCRdb table keeps only in-frame clones and is missing some. The sample contains 150,000 to 200,000 clones, around three fifths of which appear only once. V was pared by 11 bases and J by 1 base, with 6 bases of the junction left unmatched. Germline V gives CDR1 MGHDK, CDR2 SYGVNS. CDR3 size: 16 residues. The record originates from a study of CD8+ T cells in alopecia areata. Study-wide points: Persistence in scalp and blood during tofacitinib was observed for many expanded lesional clones.

As for treatment: oral pan-JAK inhibitor, 5-10 mg twice daily. The genes are TRBV25-1 and TRBJ2-1; 15 bases match TRBD2. The source was CD4+ T cells sorted from blood, collected at week 24, from a patient treated with tofacitinib. The origin of this receptor is a human donor with alopecia areata. DNA of the CDR3: TGTGCCTCCGGGACTAGCGGGGGGCGATCCTACAATGAGCAGTTCTTC. Its translation is CASGTSGGRSYNEQFF. Full variable domain (outside the CDR3, taken from reference TRBV25-1 and TRBJ2-1): EADIYQTPRYLVIGTGKKITLECSQTMGHDKMYWYQQDPGMELHLIHYSYGVNSTEKGDLSSESTVSRIRTEHFPLTLESARPSHTSQYLCASGTSGGRSYNEQFFGPGTRLTVL.